These 19 T cell receptor beta chains share one sample of origin, sequenced in a study of OX40 agonist ivuxolimab in advanced cancers. TCRdb keeps only in-frame clones here, not all; method: immunoSEQ multiplex PCR. The data hold roughly 26,000 clones, with 76% observed a single time. The sequencing here drew on CD4+ or CD8+ T cells sorted from blood, taken in a trial of the OX40 agonist ivuxolimab. The receptors come from an adult with an advanced solid tumor such as melanoma, head and neck, liver or kidney cancer.

J is TRBJ1-1 and V is TRBV6-6; TRBD1 aligns across 10 bases. V dropped 6 bases and J dropped 7; count of bases not matched to a gene: 14. This CDR3 comprises 16 residues. CDR1 MNHNY and CDR2 SVGAGI come from the germline V gene (reference sequence). CDR3 sequence: CASSRRQGAANLEAFF. The CDR3 DNA sequence: TGTGCCAGCAGCCGTCGACAGGGGGCGGCAAATCTTGAAGCTTTCTTT.

The CDR3 DNA follows: TGTGCCAGCAGCCAGGATCAGGGGAGCAATCAGCCCCAGCATTTT. Amino acids: CASSQDQGSNQPQHF. The chain has TRBV4-2 and TRBJ1-5; the D gene is possibly TRBD1 (6 bases). Between the trimmed V and J ends, which lost 3 bases and 1 base, there was a span of 10 bases. This CDR3 region has 15 residues. CDR1 is LGHNA, CDR2 YNFKEQ, per germline.

The chain uses TRBV2 and TRBJ2-3; possibly TRBD1 or TRBD2 for D (7 bases each). The CDR3 is made up of 15 amino acids. Germline V CDR1 and CDR2: SNHLY, FYNNEI. Trimming stripped 7 bases from V and 2 bases from J, with 16 bases between. CDR3 protein: CASTGGDFYTDTQYF. CDR3 bases: TGTGCCAGCACAGGGGGGGACTTTTACACAGATACGCAGTATTTT.

The chain joins TRBV27 to TRBJ2-4; no reliable D call. The CDR3 consists of 12 residues. Germline V gene sequence: CDR1 MNHEY, CDR2 SMNVEV (reference sequence). V dropped 11 bases and J dropped 1 base, with 9 bases sitting between them. This CDR3 reads CACDGAKNIQYF. CDR3 in DNA: TGTGCCTGCGACGGGGCCAAAAACATTCAGTACTTC.

The rearrangement links TRBV2 to TRBJ2-2; unclear D gene. Germline V gives CDR1 SNHLY, CDR2 FYNNEI. CDR3 length equals 13 residues. With 5 bases removed from V and 4 bases from J, the gap between germline ends came to 8 bases. CDR3 amino acids: CASSPDGTGELFF. In DNA form, the CDR3 reads TGTGCCAGCAGTCCCGACGGCACCGGGGAGCTGTTTTTT.

The chain couples TRBV2 to TRBJ1-2; no firm D call. The CDR3 runs to 11 residues. Deletions cut 3 bases from V and 1 base from J, with 0 bases between. Germline loops: CDR1 SNHLY, CDR2 FYNNEI. The CDR3 is CASSDNYGYTF. In nucleotides, the CDR3 is TGTGCCAGCAGTGATAACTATGGCTACACCTTC.

This clone occurred once. Other DNA sequences in this specimen translate into the identical CDR3. The chain carries TRBV5-4 and TRBJ1-2; D is unclear. V shed 2 bases and J shed 4 bases, with 9 bases lying between them. Germline V CDR1 and CDR2: SGHNT, YYREEE (reference sequence). The CDR3 length is 13 residues. The CDR3 region has the DNA TGTGCCAGCAGCTTAGGCGGATCCTATGGCTACACCTTC. Amino acid sequence: CASSLGGSYGYTF.

DNA for the CDR3: TGCGCCAGCAGCTTGGGGACAGCCCCTAATGAAAAACTGTTTTTT. The encoded protein is CASSLGTAPNEKLFF. The chain joins TRBV5-1 to TRBJ1-4; D may be TRBD1 (6 bases). The CDR3 has 15 residues. From germline, CDR1 is SGHRS and CDR2 YFSETQ. Trimming stripped 0 bases from V and 3 bases from J, with 9 bases between.

The chain links TRBV6-6 to TRBJ1-4; D call uncertain. The germline V gene has CDR1 MNHNY and CDR2 SVGAGI (reference sequence). The CDR3 contains 14 residues. V was cut by 2 bases and J by 2 bases, with 6 bases left in between. CDR3 residues: CASSYTRTNEKLFF. For the CDR3, the DNA is TGTGCCAGCAGTTACACGAGGACTAATGAAAAACTGTTTTTT.

The chain carries TRBV7-2 and TRBJ1-1; 8 nucleotides line up with TRBD1. The CDR3 sequence is 18 residues long. The V gene end was trimmed by 5 bases and the J gene end by 0 bases; junction bases not matched to a gene: 14. CDR1 and CDR2 from the germline V gene are SGHTA and FQGNSA. CDR3 nucleotide sequence: TGTGCCAGCAGCCCTCAGCCTACAGGGGGAGGGATGAACACTGAAGCTTTCTTT. Encoded protein: CASSPQPTGGGMNTEAFF.

The V and J genes are TRBV6-5 and TRBJ2-7, with 11 bases identical to TRBD2. Unmatched junction bases numbered 6, after V lost 5 bases and J lost 6 bases. Germline loops: CDR1 MNHEY, CDR2 SVGAGI. The CDR3 runs to 14 residues. As DNA, the CDR3 is TGTGCCAGCAGTCCGGGACTAGCGGCTCCCGAGCAGTACTTC. As protein: CASSPGLAAPEQYF.

The chain combines TRBV6-1 with TRBJ2-2; 10 bases are a match to TRBD1. This CDR3 is built from 15 residues. The V gene's germline CDR1 is MNHNS and CDR2 SASEGT. V was pared by 7 bases and J by 4 bases, with 6 bases of the junction left unmatched. The CDR3 DNA sequence: TGTGCCAGCAAACCGACAGGGGGCGTCACCGGGGAGCTGTTTTTT. Translating gives CASKPTGGVTGELFF.

The V call is TRBV5-1, the J call TRBJ1-2; D is unresolved. Germline V lookup: CDR1 SGHRS, CDR2 YFSETQ. V lost 0 bases, J lost 8 bases, and 14 bases lay in between. CDR3 length equals 14 residues. CDR3 in DNA: TGCGCCAGCAGCTTGGGGCTGAAGGATATCGGCTACACCTTC. Translated, it gives CASSLGLKDIGYTF.

There are a few counts of this clone. CDR3: CASSHRGGEIFSEQYF. CDR3 DNA sequence: TGCGCCAGCAGCCACAGAGGGGGGGAAATCTTCAGCGAGCAGTACTTC. The genes are TRBV4-1 and TRBJ2-7; D might be TRBD2 (7 bases). CDR1 is MGHRA, CDR2 YSYEKL, per germline. The CDR3 loop spans 16 amino acids. V lost 3 bases, J lost 6 bases, and 21 bases lay in between.

The chain employs TRBV9 and TRBJ2-6; TRBD1 matches at 8 bases. Germline assignment: CDR1 SGDLS and CDR2 YYNGEE. The CDR3 sequence is 18 residues long. With V trimmed by 4 bases and J by 0 bases, 9 bases remained unmatched. CDR3: CASSPRGQENSGANVLTF. The CDR3 DNA sequence: TGTGCCAGCAGCCCACGGGGACAGGAGAACTCTGGGGCCAACGTCCTGACTTTC. Full variable domain (rest looked up from reference TRBV9 and TRBJ2-6): DSGVTQTPKHLITATGQRVTLRCSPRSGDLSVYWYQQSLDQGLQFLIQYYNGEERAKGNILERFSAQQFPDLHSELNLSSLELGDSALYFCASSPRGQENSGANVLTFGAGSRLTVL.

The V gene is TRBV19, the J gene TRBJ2-1; TRBD1 matches 7 bases. There are 19 residues in the CDR3. The V segment lost 4 bases and the J segment 5 bases; nucleotides outside the gene matches: 20. Germline-derived CDR1 and CDR2 are LNHDA and SQIVND (reference sequence). The CDR3 DNA is TGTGCCAGTAGTACCCGGACAGGTTCGAATAAGGCAAACGACAATGAGCAGTTCTTC. Its protein is CASSTRTGSNKANDNEQFF. Based on the CDR3 plus reference TRBV19 and TRBJ2-1, the full variable domain is DGGITQSPKYLFRKEGQNVTLSCEQNLNHDAMYWYRQDPGQGLRLIYYSQIVNDFQKGDIAEGYSVSREKKESFPLTVTSAQKNPTAFYLCASSTRTGSNKANDNEQFFGPGTRLTVL.

V gene TRBV7-2 combines with J gene TRBJ2-1; D not resolved. The germline V and J ends were trimmed by 1 base and 3 bases, with 10 bases remaining between them. The CDR3 covers 15 residues. The germline V gene encodes CDR1 SGHTA and CDR2 FQGNSA. CDR3 residues: CASSLGGFLYNEQFF. The CDR3, as DNA: TGTGCCAGCAGCTTAGGGGGTTTCCTCTACAATGAGCAGTTCTTC.

This clone was observed a handful of times. The rearrangement joins TRBV6-5 to TRBJ2-5; possibly TRBD2 for D (6 bases). The CDR3 extends over 13 amino acids. Trimming cost V 6 bases and J 5 bases, with 13 bases left between them. Germline assignment: CDR1 MNHEY and CDR2 SVGAGI. The CDR3 reads CASSRGNWETQYF. In DNA, the CDR3 is TGTGCCAGCAGCCGGGGGAATTGGGAGACCCAGTACTTC.

V usage is TRBV6-5 and J usage is TRBJ1-1; D uncertain. V was trimmed by 7 bases and J by 3 bases, leaving 12 bases between them. The V gene's germline CDR1 is MNHEY and CDR2 SVGAGI. The CDR3 covers 13 residues. The CDR3 DNA sequence: TGTGCCAGCAACAACGACGGATACACTGAAGCTTTCTTT. Translating gives CASNNDGYTEAFF.